This entry lists 28 T cell receptor beta chains sequenced from one sample in a study of blood T cells in healthy people across ages. Sample-barcoded 5' priming and a J-beta primer mix drove a second PCR of about 7 to 11 cycles. From the 5' RACE reads, TCRdb called clonotypes with MiXCR, one entry per CDR3 protein. The repertoire includes about 780,000 distinct CDR3 sequences, 46% of them detected once, and around 18% sits in the top ten. The sequenced sample consisted of blood. These receptors all come from an elderly man in good health.

Here the CDR3 reads CASSPGQNDEQFF. CDR3 nucleotide sequence: TGCGCCAGCAGCCCTGGACAGAACGATGAGCAGTTCTTC. This chain joins TRBV5-1 and TRBJ2-1; maybe TRBD1 (6 bases). Trimming removed 4 bases from V and 8 bases from J, with 13 bases in between. This CDR3 spans 13 amino acids. Germline assignment: CDR1 SGHRS and CDR2 YFSETQ.

The chain carries TRBV2 and TRBJ1-1; tentative D call: TRBD1 (6 bases). This CDR3 region has 13 residues. Deletions cut 6 bases from V and 6 bases from J, with 14 bases between. Germline V gives CDR1 SNHLY, CDR2 FYNNEI. This CDR3 reads CASRQQGFAEAFF. Here the CDR3 DNA reads TGTGCCAGCAGACAACAGGGATTTGCTGAAGCTTTCTTT.

This clonotype is a singleton in its sample. This chain links TRBV4-3 with TRBJ2-7; D is undetermined. The CDR3 contains 15 residues. Germline lookup yields CDR1 LGHNA and CDR2 YSLEER. V was trimmed by 0 bases and J by 2 bases, leaving 11 bases between them. The CDR3 sequence: CASSQDRAPTYEQYF. The CDR3 nucleotides read TGCGCCAGCAGCCAAGATAGGGCACCTACCTACGAGCAGTACTTC.

V is TRBV7-9 and J is TRBJ1-3; D unclear. Germline values: CDR1 SEHNR, CDR2 FQNEAQ (reference sequence). Trimming cost V 5 bases and J 9 bases, with 11 bases left between them. The CDR3 length is 12 residues. In nucleotides, the CDR3 is TGTGCCAGCAGCCTCCCCGGTAGCACCATATATTTT. This translates into CASSLPGSTIYF. The full variable domain, completed using reference TRBV7-9 and TRBJ1-3, is DTGVSQNPRHKITKRGQNVTFRCDPISEHNRLYWYRQTLGQGPEFLTYFQNEAQLEKSRLLSDRFSAERPKGSFSTLEIQRTEQGDSAMYLCASSLPGSTIYFGEGSWLTVV.

This clonotype turned up a few times. An end of the junction does not agree with germline; a read error may underlie this. The gene calls are TRBV12-3 or TRBV12-4 and TRBJ2-1; 7 bases match TRBD2. The length of the CDR3 is 17 residues. The CDR3 sequence is CASSSQGGDYSFNEQFF. The CDR3 region has the DNA TGTGCCAGCAGTTCCCAGGGCGGGGACTACTCCTTCAATGAGCAGTTCTTC.

V and J are TRBV4-2 and TRBJ2-7; 8 bases agree with TRBD1. With V trimmed by 1 base and J by 8 bases, 10 bases remained unmatched. Germline values: CDR1 LGHNA, CDR2 YNFKEQ. CDR3 size: 15 residues. This chain's CDR3 is CASSQGHRGDDKQYF. Here the CDR3 DNA reads TGTGCCAGCAGCCAAGGGCACAGGGGGGATGACAAGCAGTACTTC.

The chain recombines TRBV15 with TRBJ2-1; D uncertain. Trimming left V 0 bases short and J 7 bases short, with 25 bases between. The germline gives CDR1 LNHNV, CDR2 YYDKDF (reference sequence). The CDR3 runs 19 residues. The CDR3 DNA reads as TGTGCCACCAGCAGAGATAAGGTCTCCTGGGGTCGGATGAAGAATGAGCAGTTCTTC. This gives the protein CATSRDKVSWGRMKNEQFF.

The chain's CDR3 is CASSFGGGIGETQYF. The CDR3 DNA sequence: TGTGCCAGCAGCTTTGGTGGAGGGATAGGAGAGACCCAGTACTTC. This chain uses TRBV7-9 with TRBJ2-7; a weak D match, TRBD2 (6 bases). The assigned J gene may be wrong: the sequence end matches TRBJ2-5 better. CDR3 length: 15 amino acids. CDR1 and CDR2 (germline): SEHNR, FQNEAQ (reference sequence).

As for this clonotype: A junction boundary mismatches the germline segment, possibly from a read error. The V and J genes are TRBV28 and TRBJ2-7; maybe TRBD1 (6 bases). This CDR3 contains 13 residues. CDR1 and CDR2 (germline): MDHEN, SYDVKM. DNA for the CDR3: TGTGCCAGCAGTCGACCGACAGGTGCCGAGCGGTACTTC. Its protein product is CASSRPTGAERYF.

This clonotype was counted a single time. The chain employs TRBV25-1 and TRBJ1-1; 7 bases align to TRBD1. V lost 6 bases, J lost 4 bases, and 8 bases stayed unmatched. The germline CDR1 and CDR2 sequences are MGHDK and SYGVNS. This CDR3 spans 14 amino acids. CDR3 coding DNA: TGTGCCAGCAGCGGAACAGGGGTAGGCACTGAAGCTTTCTTT. This encodes CASSGTGVGTEAFF.

The V call is TRBV4-1, the J call TRBJ2-4, with D possibly being TRBD2 (6 bases). Gene TRBJ2-7 matches the end of the DNA better, so the J call may be wrong. The CDR3 has 13 residues. Germline CDR1 and CDR2: MGHRA and YSYEKL. The chain's CDR3 is CASSLGASDEQYF. CDR3 DNA sequence: TGCGCCAGCAGTCTTGGCGCTAGCGACGAGCAGTACTTC.

With respect to this clonotype: Given a much more abundant clone one base away, this may be a read error. This chain connects TRBV6-6 to TRBJ2-5, with D unclear. The germline gives CDR1 MNHNY, CDR2 SVGAGI (reference sequence). This CDR3 contains 12 residues. The CDR3 sequence is CASNYGQETQYF. CDR3 nucleotide sequence: TGTGCCAGCAATTACGGCCAAGAGACCCAGTACTTC.

This clonotype was seen more than once but under ten times. The chain employs TRBV28 and TRBJ1-5; possibly TRBD1 for D (5 bases). Looked up from germline, CDR1 is MDHEN and CDR2 is SYDVKM. Trimming took 6 bases from V and 5 from J, leaving 8 bases between them. This CDR3 is 12 amino acids long. The CDR3 region has the DNA TGTGCCAGCAGAGGAGGGGATCAGCCCCAGCATTTT. Its protein is CASRGGDQPQHF.

The chain carries TRBV7-6 and TRBJ2-2; D is possibly TRBD2 (6 bases). This CDR3 is built from 17 residues. V lost 1 base to trimming and J lost 1 base, with 13 bases between them. CDR1 and CDR2 from the germline V gene are SGHVS and FNYEAQ. CDR3 nucleotides: TGTGCCAGCAGCTTAGTGGGCGGGATAAGGAACACCGGGGAGCTGTTTTTT. The encoded protein is CASSLVGGIRNTGELFF. The full variable domain, its missing parts supplied by reference TRBV7-6 and TRBJ2-2, is GAGVSQSPRYKVTKRGQDVALRCDPISGHVSLYWYRQALGQGPEFLTYFNYEAQQDKSGLPNDRFSAERPEGSISTLTIQRTEQRDSAMYRCASSLVGGIRNTGELFFGEGSRLTVL.

This clonotype showed up just a few times. This clone may be a read error of a much larger clone one base away. V and J are TRBV6-2 or TRBV6-3 and TRBJ2-5; D not resolved. Trimming removed 1 base at V and 1 base at J, with 1 base between. From germline, CDR1 is MNHEY and CDR2 SVGEGT. CDR3 length: 12 residues. CDR3 in amino acids: CASSYFQETQYF. For the CDR3, the DNA is TGTGCCAGCAGTTACTTCCAAGAGACCCAGTACTTC.

This clonotype came up once. J is TRBJ2-1 and V is TRBV24-1; 10 bases align to TRBD2. The J segment lost 8 bases and the V segment lost 2 bases, leaving 14 bases of the junction unmatched. The CDR3 is 18 residues long. Germline CDR1 KGHDR, CDR2 SFDVKD. CDR3 amino acids: CATSDSPLHSGRFHEQFF. CDR3 bases: TGTGCCACCAGTGATTCCCCTTTGCATAGCGGGAGGTTCCATGAGCAGTTCTTC.

This clonotype has more than one count but fewer than ten. The V gene is TRBV6-6, the J gene TRBJ2-2; the D gene is possibly TRBD1 (5 bases). Trimming shortened V by 2 bases and J by 7 bases, and 11 bases separated the two germline ends. Germline values: CDR1 MNHNY, CDR2 SVGAGI (reference sequence). The CDR3 runs 14 residues. CDR3 bases: TGTGCCAGCAGTTACGATGGCGACAGCGGGGAGCTGTTTTTT. Its translation is CASSYDGDSGELFF.

V gene TRBV7-2 combines with J gene TRBJ1-1; maybe TRBD1 (5 bases). Deletions cut 5 bases from V and 4 bases from J, with 11 bases between. In germline, CDR1 is SGHTA, CDR2 FQGNSA. The CDR3 is 13 amino acids. The CDR3 nucleotides read TGTGCCAGCAGCGTTGACAGTTTCACTGAAGCTTTCTTT. Residues: CASSVDSFTEAFF. Complete variable domain (other parts from reference TRBV7-2 and TRBJ1-1): GAGVSQSPSNKVTEKGKDVELRCDPISGHTALYWYRQSLGQGLEFLIYFQGNSAPDKSGLPSDRFSAERTGGSVSTLTIQRTQQEDSAVYLCASSVDSFTEAFFGQGTRLTVV.

This clonotype has only a few counts. The gene calls are TRBV3-1 and TRBJ1-1; 7 bases align to TRBD1. The germline V gene encodes CDR1 LGHDT and CDR2 YNNKEL (reference sequence). The V and J ends lost 7 bases and 1 base, in that order; junction bases with no gene match: 6. The CDR3 loop spans 14 amino acids. CDR3 region: CASTQGGGNTEAFF. CDR3 DNA: TGTGCCAGCACTCAGGGGGGTGGGAACACTGAAGCTTTCTTT.

J is TRBJ2-3 and V is TRBV30; D might be TRBD2 (5 bases). Germline loops: CDR1 GTSNPN, CDR2 SVGIG (reference sequence). Between the trimmed V and J ends, which lost 1 base and 5 bases, there was a span of 13 bases. The CDR3 has 14 amino acids. CDR3 region: CAWSARTPGDTQYF. DNA for the CDR3: TGTGCCTGGAGTGCCCGGACTCCAGGAGATACGCAGTATTTT.

The sample holds a few counts of this clonotype. V is TRBV12-3 or TRBV12-4 and J is TRBJ2-7; D is perhaps TRBD1 or TRBD2 (5 bases each). V lost 3 bases and J 3 bases, leaving 18 bases between the germline ends. The CDR3 length is 16 residues. The DNA of the CDR3 is TGTGCCAGCAGTTTGGGGACCGTAAGGACTTTCTACGAGCAGTACTTC. Encoded protein: CASSLGTVRTFYEQYF.

Regarding this clonotype: Compared with germline, one end of the junction differs, possibly owing to a read error. V and J are TRBV28 and TRBJ2-1; either TRBD1 or TRBD2 may supply D (5 bases each). Germline lookup yields CDR1 MDHEN and CDR2 SYDVKM. This CDR3 has 13 residues. The DNA of the CDR3 is TGTGCCAGCAGACTCGGGACCCCCAATGGGCAGTTCTTC. Protein sequence: CASRLGTPNGQFF.

This clonotype was counted only a few times. V and J are TRBV3-1 and TRBJ2-5; 7 bases match TRBD2. The germline gives CDR1 LGHDT, CDR2 YNNKEL (reference sequence). V shed 3 bases and J 0 bases; nucleotides not matched to a gene: 4. CDR3 length: 15 amino acids. This CDR3 reads CASSQFGGYQETQYF. CDR3 DNA sequence: TGTGCCAGCAGCCAGTTCGGGGGGTACCAAGAGACCCAGTACTTC.

The genes are TRBV19 and TRBJ2-1; the match to TRBD1 covers 7 bases. The end of the DNA fits TRBJ2-7 better, so the J call may be wrong. This CDR3 is built from 15 residues. Germline lookup yields CDR1 LNHDA and CDR2 SQIVND (reference sequence). CDR3 sequence reads: CATGQRQGGYNEQYF. DNA of the CDR3: TGTGCCACCGGTCAGCGACAGGGTGGCTACAATGAGCAGTACTTC.

This clonotype was counted a few times. The chain combines TRBV24-1 with TRBJ2-5, with D possibly matching TRBD1 (6 bases). Per the germline V gene, CDR1 is KGHDR and CDR2 is SFDVKD. CDR3 length equals 15 residues. V lost 4 bases and J lost 5, with 16 bases in between. The CDR3 nucleotides are TGTGCCACCAGTGACCAAGTACAGGGAGTGGAGACCCAGTACTTC. Residues: CATSDQVQGVETQYF.

This clonotype was observed a handful of times. This chain joins TRBV5-5 and TRBJ2-1; 8 bases line up with TRBD2. This CDR3 has 16 residues. Germline V gives CDR1 SGHKS, CDR2 YYEKEE (reference sequence). Losses at the gene ends were 1 base for V and 2 bases for J; bases not matched to a gene: 5. In DNA form, the CDR3 reads TGTGCCAGCAGCTTGCAAGCGGGGGTTACCTACAATGAGCAGTTCTTC. Its protein product is CASSLQAGVTYNEQFF.

This clonotype has more than one count but fewer than ten. A read error may be the cause here, since a much bigger clone is one base away. The chain is built from TRBV6-6 and TRBJ2-6; possibly TRBD1 for D (5 bases). Germline CDR1 and CDR2: MNHNY and SVGAGI (reference sequence). The CDR3 contains 13 residues. DNA for the CDR3: TGTGCCAGCAGGCCGTCTGGGGCCAACGTCCCGACTTTC. Translation gives CASRPSGANVPTF.

The J gene is TRBJ2-5, the V gene TRBV24-1; the match to TRBD1 covers 9 bases. Per germline, CDR1 KGHDR and CDR2 SFDVKD. V lost 10 bases to trimming and J lost 4 bases; unmatched junction nucleotides: 0. The CDR3 runs 11 residues. The CDR3 bases are TGTGCCACGGGACAGGGAGAGACCCAGTACTTC. Translating gives CATGQGETQYF.